This passage covers 20 T cell receptor beta chains from one sample sequenced in a study of OX40 agonist ivuxolimab in advanced cancers. TCRdb's copy holds only in-frame clones and misses some; the assay was immunoSEQ multiplex PCR. This sample carries 55,000 to 70,000 clones, about 86% of them seen once, and the ten largest clones take about 0.88%. This specimen consisted of CD4+ or CD8+ T cells sorted from blood, obtained in a trial of the OX40 agonist ivuxolimab. Receptor source: an adult with an advanced solid tumor such as melanoma, head and neck, liver or kidney cancer.

The rearrangement joins TRBV7-3 to TRBJ2-3; no firm D call. Deletions cut 0 bases from V and 4 bases from J, with 11 bases between. The CDR3 is made up of 15 amino acids. Per germline, CDR1 SGHTA and CDR2 FQGTGA. CDR3 DNA sequence: TGTGCCAGCAGCTTAACTGGGATCCCCGCAGATACGCAGTATTTT. It is translated as CASSLTGIPADTQYF.

V gene TRBV6-5 combines with J gene TRBJ2-3; 13 bases line up with TRBD2. Germline V gene sequence: CDR1 MNHEY, CDR2 SVGAGI. Losses at the gene ends were 7 bases for V and 5 bases for J; bases not matched to a gene: 6. The CDR3 extends over 15 amino acids. The DNA of the CDR3 is TGTGCCAGCACACTAGCGGGGGGGCCCGGAGATACGCAGTATTTT. Amino acids: CASTLAGGPGDTQYF.

The rearrangement uses TRBV15 and TRBJ2-7, with D tentatively TRBD2 (6 bases). Germline V gene data show CDR1 as LNHNV and CDR2 as YYDKDF (reference sequence). Trimming shortened V by 1 base and J by 7 bases, and 20 bases separated the two germline ends. The CDR3 is 16 residues long. The CDR3 region has the DNA TGTGCCACCAGCAGAGGTGGTGGGACTGCCTCTAGAGAGCAGTACTTC. It translates to CATSRGGGTASREQYF.

The chain joins TRBV27 to TRBJ1-5; D may be TRBD1 (6 bases). Germline loops: CDR1 MNHEY, CDR2 SMNVEV (reference sequence). V was cut by 9 bases and J by 5 bases, with 23 bases left in between. The CDR3 totals 16 residues. The chain's CDR3 is CASHPVSGGYYQPQHF. The CDR3 nucleotides are TGTGCCAGTCACCCGGTGTCGGGGGGCTATTATCAGCCCCAGCATTTT.

The rearrangement links TRBV25-1 to TRBJ1-1; D gene uncertain. From germline, CDR1 is MGHDK and CDR2 SYGVNS. The CDR3 runs 15 residues. V was cut by 0 bases and J by 2 bases, with 10 bases left in between. This chain's CDR3 is CASSEYTAVNTEAFF. The CDR3 DNA is TGTGCCAGCAGTGAATATACGGCGGTAAACACTGAAGCTTTCTTT.

The CDR3 DNA is TGTGCCAGCAGCCCTGGACAGGGAGTTGGGGCCAACGTCCTGACTTTC. Translation: CASSPGQGVGANVLTF. The chain recombines TRBV5-8 with TRBJ2-6, with TRBD1 matching over 8 bases. Per the germline V gene, CDR1 is SGHTS and CDR2 is YDEGEE. This CDR3 is 16 amino acids long. The junction had 6 bases not matched to a gene; V was cut back by 4 bases and J by 3 bases. Variable domain in full (rest from reference TRBV5-8 and TRBJ2-6): EAGVTQSPTHLIKTRGQQATLRCSPISGHTSVYWYQQALGLGLQFLLWYDEGEERNRGNFPPRFSGRQFPNYSSELNVNALELEDSALYLCASSPGQGVGANVLTFGAGSRLTVL.

The chain uses TRBV29-1 and TRBJ2-5; D unclear. The germline V and J ends were trimmed by 7 bases and 3 bases, with 9 bases remaining between them. This CDR3 comprises 11 residues. Per germline, CDR1 SQVTM and CDR2 ANQGSEA. The CDR3 coding sequence is TGCAGCGCCAAGTTCAAAGAGACCCAGTACTTC. This translates into CSAKFKETQYF.

This clone showed up just a few times. The chain employs TRBV18 and TRBJ2-2; no clear D gene. Trimming took 3 bases from V and 4 from J, leaving 9 bases between them. This CDR3 is 14 amino acids long. CDR1 is KGHSH and CDR2 is LQKENI in the germline V gene. CDR3 region: CASSPTQSTGELFF. The CDR3 DNA reads as TGTGCCAGCTCACCCACTCAGTCCACCGGGGAGCTGTTTTTT.

V usage is TRBV6-1 and J usage is TRBJ2-3; tentative D call: TRBD2 (6 bases). The CDR3 totals 14 residues. V was shortened by 7 bases and J by 6 bases, with 17 bases between the two germline ends. The germline CDR1 and CDR2 sequences are MNHNS and SASEGT. Here the CDR3 DNA reads TGTGCCAGCATAATTAATCGGGGGTCGGATACGCAGTATTTT. It encodes CASIINRGSDTQYF.

The chain has TRBV28 and TRBJ1-1; D might be TRBD1 (6 bases). This CDR3 is built from 15 residues. V was pared by 4 bases and J by 0 bases, with 12 bases between. Germline loops: CDR1 MDHEN, CDR2 SYDVKM. The CDR3 sequence is CASSSQGDMNTEAFF. For the CDR3, the DNA is TGTGCCAGCAGTTCACAGGGAGACATGAACACTGAAGCTTTCTTT.

This clone showed up just a few times. The chain uses TRBV9 and TRBJ1-1, with no clear D. The CDR3 length is 13 residues. The V gene's germline CDR1 is SGDLS and CDR2 YYNGEE. V gave up 1 base and J gave up 0 bases, with 4 bases separating them. Here the CDR3 reads CASSVLVNTEAFF. The CDR3 region has the DNA TGTGCCAGCAGCGTATTAGTGAACACTGAAGCTTTCTTT.

The V gene is TRBV7-2, the J gene TRBJ2-5; TRBD1 matches at 8 bases. The germline V gene encodes CDR1 SGHTA and CDR2 FQGNSA. The CDR3 is made up of 15 amino acids. Trimming took 5 bases from V and 4 from J; bases not matched to a gene: 9. The CDR3 loop is CASSLTLGQGETQYF. The DNA of the CDR3 is TGTGCCAGCAGCCTCACCCTCGGACAGGGAGAGACCCAGTACTTC.

Only a few counts were recorded for this clone. The V and J genes are TRBV11-2 and TRBJ1-1, with D perhaps TRBD1 (6 bases). V lost 0 bases to trimming and J lost 2 bases, with 19 bases between them. Germline assignment: CDR1 SGHAT and CDR2 FQNNGV. The CDR3 runs 18 residues. The CDR3 here is CASSLDRGARESNTEAFF. CDR3 bases: TGTGCCAGCAGCTTAGATCGGGGGGCAAGGGAATCAAACACTGAAGCTTTCTTT. The full variable domain, in which reference TRBV11-2 and TRBJ1-1 provide the parts outside the CDR3, is EAGVAQSPRYKIIEKRQSVAFWCNPISGHATLYWYQQILGQGPKLLIQFQNNGVVDDSQLPKDRFSAERLKGVDSTLKIQPAKLEDSAVYLCASSLDRGARESNTEAFFGQGTRLTVV.

V and J are TRBV9 and TRBJ2-7, with D possibly called TRBD1 or TRBD2 (5 bases each). Germline assignment: CDR1 SGDLS and CDR2 YYNGEE. The CDR3 contains 14 residues. Trimming removed 2 bases from V and 3 bases from J, with 12 bases in between. The CDR3 loop reads CASSVGTGNYEQYF. Here the CDR3 DNA reads TGTGCCAGCAGCGTTGGGACGGGTAACTACGAGCAGTACTTC.

The chain employs TRBV7-8 and TRBJ2-1, with 10 bases that match TRBD2. The CDR3 runs 16 residues. The J segment lost 10 bases and the V segment lost 0 bases, leaving 9 bases of the junction unmatched. Germline CDR1 and CDR2: SGHVS and FQNEAQ. The CDR3, as DNA: TGTGCCAGCAGCTTAGCTGAGCGGGGGGGACCGGGGGAGCAGTTCTTC. Its translation: CASSLAERGGPGEQFF.

The chain has TRBV30 and TRBJ1-2; D unresolved. The V gene lost 4 bases and the J gene lost 4 bases, with 13 bases spanning the gap. The germline CDR1 and CDR2 sequences are GTSNPN and SVGIG (reference sequence). The CDR3 length is 13 residues. The CDR3 DNA reads TGTGCCTGGAACACACGGAACCCCTATGGCTACACCTTC. Residues: CAWNTRNPYGYTF.

The chain links TRBV29-1 to TRBJ1-5; D uncertain. Germline CDR1 SQVTM, CDR2 ANQGSEA. CDR3 length: 15 amino acids. V shed 6 bases and J shed 2 bases, with 17 bases lying between them. CDR3 sequence reads: CSVSDGLIGNQPQHF. The CDR3 nucleotides read TGCAGCGTATCCGACGGGCTGATAGGCAATCAGCCCCAGCATTTT.

V gene TRBV6-5 combines with J gene TRBJ2-6; D not resolved. V shed 6 bases and J shed 4 bases, with 10 bases lying between them. The CDR3 loop spans 14 amino acids. Germline CDR1 reads MNHEY; CDR2 reads SVGAGI. As DNA, the CDR3 is TGTGCCAGCAGATCCGGGTCAGGGGCCAACGTCCTGACTTTC. As protein: CASRSGSGANVLTF.

The chain employs TRBV7-8 and TRBJ2-7, with a tentative D call TRBD1 (5 bases). Germline CDR1 reads SGHVS; CDR2 reads FQNEAQ. The V and J ends lost 5 bases and 1 base respectively, with 6 bases between them. The CDR3 has 12 amino acids. The CDR3: CASSPGSYEQYF. The CDR3 coding sequence is TGTGCCAGCAGCCCAGGGTCCTACGAGCAGTACTTC.

The chain has TRBV6-5 and TRBJ1-2; 8 nucleotides align to TRBD1. Germline V gives CDR1 MNHEY, CDR2 SVGAGI. The CDR3 is 14 amino acids. V trimming: 6 bases; J trimming: 8 bases; junction bases outside the gene matches: 11. CDR3 in amino acids: CASSREADRGGYTF. The DNA of the CDR3 is TGTGCCAGCAGCCGGGAAGCCGACAGGGGCGGCTACACCTTC.